Detailed here is one T cell receptor beta chain. Its antigen is currently unknown. The CD4+ fraction was divided into a CD45RA+ naive subset and a CD45RA-negative memory subset. This entry comes from a study of shared clonotypes between healthy human individuals. The study's findings and limits: Large depth notwithstanding, sorted-subset sequencing proved incomplete by rarefaction. Against clonotypes common to all four donors, non-shared ones had lower generation probabilities.

This CDR3 has 13 residues. V lost 4 bases to trimming and J lost 5 bases, with 11 bases between them. CDR1 is KGHSH and CDR2 is LQKENI in the germline V gene. TCRdb keeps only in-frame clones here, not all; method: immunoSEQ multiplex PCR. This sample has 150,000 to 200,000 clones, with 66% found just once. Material for sequencing was memory CD4+ T cells sorted from blood. Subset described: CD45RA-negative fraction. The receptor was derived from a man aged 30 to 39 in good health. The V call is TRBV18, the J call TRBJ2-5; D gene unclear. The CDR3, as DNA: TGTGCCAGCTCACTAACCCAAAGGGAGACCCAGTACTTC. It specifies CASSLTQRETQYF.